The 16 T cell receptor beta chains reported below all come from one sample, sequenced in a study of T cell responses to AZD1222 COVID-19 vaccine. Generated by immunoSEQ multiplex PCR, the TCRdb table keeps only in-frame clones and is missing some. This table holds some 190,000 clones, about 89% found once. The starting material was peripheral blood, obtained 28 days after the second AZD1222 dose. These TCRs come from an adult who received the AZD1222 COVID-19 vaccine.

This chain uses TRBV7-6 with TRBJ2-1; possible D gene TRBD1, 6 bases. The ends were cut back, 4 bases at V and 0 bases at J, with 13 bases in the middle. This CDR3 contains 16 residues. Germline V lookup: CDR1 SGHVS, CDR2 FNYEAQ. The CDR3 protein is CASSSKRTDSYNEQFF. In nucleotides, the CDR3 is TGTGCCAGCAGCTCAAAGAGGACAGACTCCTACAATGAGCAGTTCTTC.

The chain uses TRBV5-6 and TRBJ1-5; no definite D call. The CDR3 consists of 15 residues. Deletions cut 4 bases from V and 1 base from J, with 12 bases between. Germline V CDR1 and CDR2: SGHDT, YYEEEE. CDR3 in amino acids: CASSGRAQSNQPQHF. The DNA for the CDR3 is TGTGCCAGCAGCGGGAGAGCTCAAAGCAATCAGCCCCAGCATTTT.

This chain uses TRBV27 with TRBJ1-5; D uncertain. From germline, CDR1 is MNHEY and CDR2 SMNVEV (reference sequence). The CDR3 length is 15 residues. Trimming cost V 7 bases and J 7 bases, with 20 bases left between them. The CDR3 protein is CASTPYGRIGQPQHF. The CDR3 nucleotides read TGTGCCAGCACCCCTTACGGGAGGATTGGCCAGCCCCAGCATTTT.

This clone was counted a single time. This chain links TRBV6-5 with TRBJ1-1, with D perhaps matching TRBD1 (6 bases). V lost 5 bases, J lost 1 base, and 11 bases lay in between. This CDR3 is built from 14 residues. The germline gives CDR1 MNHEY, CDR2 SVGAGI. DNA for the CDR3: TGTGCCAGCAGTACGGGGGCTAGGAACACTGAAGCTTTCTTT. This translates into CASSTGARNTEAFF.

The gene calls are TRBV5-5 and TRBJ2-1; D may be TRBD2 (6 bases). CDR3 length equals 12 residues. V was trimmed by 3 bases and J by 7 bases, leaving 8 bases between them. The V gene's germline CDR1 is SGHKS and CDR2 YYEKEE (reference sequence). The CDR3 region has the DNA TGTGCCAGCAGCTGGGACTCAAATGAGCAGTTCTTC. This sequence encodes CASSWDSNEQFF.

The V call is TRBV5-4, the J call TRBJ1-1, with D unclear. The CDR3 runs to 14 residues. Between the trimmed V and J ends, which lost 3 bases and 0 bases, there was a span of 9 bases. The germline gives CDR1 SGHNT, CDR2 YYREEE (reference sequence). As DNA, the CDR3 is TGTGCCAGCAGCTCTCCAATAGTGAACACTGAAGCTTTCTTT. Protein: CASSSPIVNTEAFF.

The chain carries TRBV2 and TRBJ1-2, with 9 bases aligning to TRBD1. There are 14 residues in the CDR3. Germline V gene data show CDR1 as SNHLY and CDR2 as FYNNEI. J gave up 2 bases and V 7 bases, and 5 bases lay outside the gene matches. CDR3 in DNA: TGTGCCAGCAACCTACAGGGGGCGAACTATGGCTACACCTTC. As protein: CASNLQGANYGYTF.

The V and J genes are TRBV28 and TRBJ1-2; TRBD1 matches 8 bases. Germline V gene sequence: CDR1 MDHEN, CDR2 SYDVKM. The CDR3 spans 15 residues. Trimming at V came to 7 bases and at J to 6 bases, leaving 13 bases not matched to a gene. CDR3 DNA: TGTGCCAGCATAAAGAGGACAGGGTCGATAAATGGCTACACCTTC. It specifies CASIKRTGSINGYTF.

The chain combines TRBV13 with TRBJ1-1; no reliable D call. The germline gives CDR1 PRHDT, CDR2 FYEKMQ (reference sequence). Trimming took 2 bases from V and 0 from J, leaving 10 bases between them. CDR3 size: 15 residues. The CDR3 is CASSLRNRLNTEAFF. CDR3 DNA sequence: TGTGCCAGCAGCTTAAGGAACCGCTTGAACACTGAAGCTTTCTTT.

This chain joins TRBV5-5 and TRBJ2-7; D possibly corresponds to TRBD1 (6 bases). Trimming stripped 0 bases from V and 2 bases from J, with 12 bases between. The CDR3 runs 15 residues. Germline V CDR1 and CDR2: SGHKS, YYEKEE (reference sequence). CDR3 DNA: TGTGCCAGCAGCTTGGGAACAGGGCACACCTACGAGCAGTACTTC. It specifies CASSLGTGHTYEQYF.

This chain uses TRBV4-3 with TRBJ2-7; TRBD1 might be the D (6 bases). The CDR3 length is 15 residues. Trimming stripped 0 bases from V and 2 bases from J, with 11 bases between. CDR1 and CDR2 from the germline V gene are LGHNA and YSLEER. The CDR3 reads CASSQEGTGTYEQYF. As DNA, the CDR3 is TGCGCCAGCAGCCAAGAAGGAACAGGGACCTACGAGCAGTACTTC.

Comment on this clone: Other DNA sequences of this sample code for an identical CDR3. The chain combines TRBV6-1 with TRBJ1-2; D might be TRBD1 (5 bases). Trimming pared 2 bases from V and 5 bases from J, leaving 12 bases between. The CDR3 is made up of 14 amino acids. The germline CDR1 and CDR2 sequences are MNHNS and SASEGT. CDR3 sequence: CASSEQGTGYGYTF. The CDR3 bases are TGTGCCAGCAGTGAACAGGGAACTGGGTATGGCTACACCTTC.

V usage is TRBV19 and J usage is TRBJ1-1; 8 bases are shared with TRBD1. The CDR3 length is 17 residues. The germline gives CDR1 LNHDA, CDR2 SQIVND (reference sequence). After removal of 4 bases from V and 1 base from J, the junction contained 11 bases not matched to a gene. As DNA, the CDR3 is TGTGCCAGTAGTAGATGGGGGGAGACAGGGGCGAACACTGAAGCTTTCTTT. This sequence encodes CASSRWGETGANTEAFF.

J is TRBJ1-1 and V is TRBV18; D unclear. Germline loops: CDR1 KGHSH, CDR2 LQKENI. The CDR3 length is 14 residues. Trimming cost V 3 bases and J 4 bases, with 12 bases left between them. CDR3 amino acids: CASSPGSPPTEAFF. CDR3 coding DNA: TGTGCCAGCTCACCTGGCAGTCCCCCCACTGAAGCTTTCTTT.

The V and J genes are TRBV6-4 and TRBJ2-7, with no clear D. The CDR3 totals 14 residues. CDR1 is MRHNA, CDR2 SNTAGT, per germline. The germline V and J ends were trimmed by 8 bases and 2 bases, with 16 bases remaining between them. The DNA of the CDR3 is TGTGCCAGCTACGGACCCCAGGTCGCCTACGAGCAGTACTTC. It specifies CASYGPQVAYEQYF.

The chain joins TRBV6-5 to TRBJ1-2; TRBD1 matches 7 bases. After removal of 6 bases from V and 6 bases from J, the junction contained 10 bases not matched to a gene. This CDR3 has 14 residues. The germline gives CDR1 MNHEY, CDR2 SVGAGI. In DNA form, the CDR3 reads TGTGCCAGCAGATCCCCTCGACAGGGCAATGGCTACACCTTC. Amino acid sequence: CASRSPRQGNGYTF.